The next 28 T cell receptor beta chains were all read from a single sample in a study of OX40 agonist ivuxolimab in advanced cancers. The library relied on the immunoSEQ multiplex PCR assay. The table was pulled from immuneACCESS by TCRdb, which kept in-frame rearrangements only. Such tables lose some clones; where checked, under half of the loss comes from unresolved V genes, and the rest has no known cause. The sample table lists approximately 57,000 clones, more than 80% of them with a count of one. The ten largest clones take up about 3.1% of the sample. The input for sequencing was CD4+ or CD8+ T cells sorted from blood, taken in a trial of the OX40 agonist ivuxolimab. All receptors derive from an adult with an advanced solid tumor such as melanoma, head and neck, liver or kidney cancer.

The V and J genes are TRBV5-1 and TRBJ2-3; TRBD2 matches 10 bases. Germline lookup yields CDR1 SGHRS and CDR2 YFSETQ. The CDR3 totals 17 residues. The V segment lost 1 base and the J segment 1 base; nucleotides outside the gene matches: 6. The DNA of the CDR3 is TGCGCCAGCAGCTTGATCATTCTAGCGGGAGGCACAGATACGCAGTATTTT. It is translated as CASSLIILAGGTDTQYF.

This clone appeared a few times. J is TRBJ2-7 and V is TRBV11-1; D gene uncertain. The germline V gene has CDR1 SGHAT and CDR2 FQDESV (reference sequence). This CDR3 region has 13 residues. The V end lost 2 bases, the J end lost 2 bases, and 7 bases lay between the germline ends. This chain's CDR3 is CASSLRQTYEQYF. CDR3 DNA sequence: TGTGCCAGCAGCTTACGGCAGACCTACGAGCAGTACTTC.

V is TRBV15 and J is TRBJ1-1, with 9 positions matching TRBD1. The V segment lost 0 bases and the J segment 5 bases; nucleotides outside the gene matches: 7. CDR1 is LNHNV, CDR2 YYDKDF, per germline (reference sequence). This CDR3 region has 16 residues. The CDR3 DNA reads as TGTGCCACCAGCAGAGAACAGGGGGCTTGGGGGACTGAAGCTTTCTTT. Residues: CATSREQGAWGTEAFF.

V is TRBV7-9 and J is TRBJ1-2; perhaps TRBD1 as D (6 bases). Per germline, CDR1 SEHNR and CDR2 FQNEAQ (reference sequence). The CDR3 has 13 residues. The V end was cut by 4 bases, the J end by 8 bases, with 14 bases between. The CDR3 protein is CASSSIRGLGYTF. Here the CDR3 DNA reads TGTGCCAGCAGCTCTATCCGGGGGCTCGGCTACACCTTC.

This clone came up once. The chain couples TRBV7-2 to TRBJ2-7, with no clear D. The CDR3 is 11 residues long. V lost 6 bases, J lost 1 base, and 4 bases lay in between. The germline V gene encodes CDR1 SGHTA and CDR2 FQGNSA. The CDR3 reads CASSWSYEQYF. The CDR3 coding sequence is TGTGCCAGCAGTTGGTCCTACGAGCAGTACTTC.

The CDR3 loop reads CASKDEGHTDTQYF. CDR3 sequence (DNA): TGTGCCAGCAAGGATGAGGGTCACACAGATACGCAGTATTTT. This chain links TRBV7-2 with TRBJ2-3, with a weak D call TRBD2 (5 bases). The germline gives CDR1 SGHTA, CDR2 FQGNSA. Trimming took 7 bases from V and 2 from J, leaving 13 bases between them. The CDR3 sequence is 14 residues long.

The CDR3 reads CATSRDRRAAPGGAFF. The DNA for the CDR3 is TGTGCCACCAGCAGAGATCGACGTGCGGCCCCCGGAGGAGCTTTCTTT. The rearrangement links TRBV15 to TRBJ1-1; D gene unclear. The CDR3 consists of 16 residues. V gave up 0 bases and J gave up 10 bases, with 21 bases separating them. CDR1 LNHNV and CDR2 YYDKDF come from the germline V gene (reference sequence).

This clone appeared a single time. The V and J genes are TRBV27 and TRBJ2-2; D gene unclear. Germline lookup yields CDR1 MNHEY and CDR2 SMNVEV (reference sequence). Trimming shortened V by 2 bases and J by 4 bases, and 11 bases separated the two germline ends. CDR3 length: 15 amino acids. The CDR3 bases are TGTGCCAGCAGTTTAGTCGGTACCTCCACCGGGGAGCTGTTTTTT. It is translated as CASSLVGTSTGELFF.

This chain connects TRBV19 to TRBJ1-1, with 10 bases identical to TRBD1. The germline CDR1 and CDR2 sequences are LNHDA and SQIVND (reference sequence). V trimming: 5 bases; J trimming: 3 bases; junction bases outside the gene matches: 6. The CDR3 consists of 15 residues. The CDR3 is CASSFSGTGDTEAFF. In DNA, the CDR3 is TGTGCCAGTAGTTTCTCCGGGACAGGGGACACTGAAGCTTTCTTT.

The chain uses TRBV7-2 and TRBJ2-7, with 9 bases aligning to TRBD2. Germline lookup yields CDR1 SGHTA and CDR2 FQGNSA. The CDR3 extends over 15 amino acids. After removal of 2 bases from V and 2 bases from J, the junction contained 4 bases not matched to a gene. CDR3: CASSLRAGGAYEQYF. CDR3 DNA sequence: TGTGCCAGCAGCTTAAGGGCGGGGGGGGCCTACGAGCAGTACTTC. Supplemented by reference TRBV7-2 and TRBJ2-7, the full variable domain reads GAGVSQSPSNKVTEKGKDVELRCDPISGHTALYWYRQSLGQGLEFLIYFQGNSAPDKSGLPSDRFSAERTGGSVSTLTIQRTQQEDSAVYLCASSLRAGGAYEQYFGPGTRLTVT.

This rearrangement joins TRBV5-6 to TRBJ2-3, with D possibly matching TRBD1 (6 bases). With 4 bases removed from V and 1 base from J, the gap between germline ends came to 16 bases. This CDR3 spans 16 amino acids. Per germline, CDR1 SGHDT and CDR2 YYEEEE. CDR3 bases: TGTGCCAGCAGCCCACTCACAGGGTCGGGCACAGATACGCAGTATTTT. Encoded protein: CASSPLTGSGTDTQYF.

This chain joins TRBV11-2 and TRBJ1-2; D gene uncertain. The CDR3 runs 13 residues. Germline lookup yields CDR1 SGHAT and CDR2 FQNNGV. Deletions cut 1 base from V and 6 bases from J, with 9 bases between. CDR3 DNA: TGTGCCAGCAGCTTAGCGTTAGGGAATGGCTACACCTTC. This codes for CASSLALGNGYTF.

The chain has TRBV5-1 and TRBJ1-2; 10 nucleotides match TRBD1. CDR3 length equals 15 residues. Germline CDR1 SGHRS, CDR2 YFSETQ. Trimming removed 4 bases from V and 0 bases from J; junction bases left unmatched: 3. The CDR3 loop is CASSAGQGANYGYTF. The CDR3 DNA is TGCGCCAGCAGCGCAGGACAGGGGGCTAACTATGGCTACACCTTC. Full variable domain (remainder filled in from reference TRBV5-1 and TRBJ1-2): KAGVTQTPRYLIKTRGQQVTLSCSPISGHRSVSWYQQTPGQGLQFLFEYFSETQRNKGNFPGRFSGRQFSNSRSEMNVSTLELGDSALYLCASSAGQGANYGYTFGSGTRLTVV.

The rearrangement uses TRBV9 and TRBJ2-1; 7 nucleotides align to TRBD2. V lost 0 bases and J lost 1; bases outside the gene matches: 1. Germline loops: CDR1 SGDLS, CDR2 YYNGEE. The CDR3 covers 15 residues. In DNA form, the CDR3 reads TGTGCCAGCAGCGTAGATAGCGGGTCCTACAATGAGCAGTTCTTC. It is translated as CASSVDSGSYNEQFF.

The chain is built from TRBV5-4 and TRBJ1-1; the D gene is possibly TRBD1 (5 bases). The V end lost 0 bases, the J end lost 1 base, and 16 bases lay between the germline ends. The CDR3 spans 17 residues. Germline V lookup: CDR1 SGHNT, CDR2 YYREEE (reference sequence). CDR3 coding DNA: TGTGCCAGCAGCTTGGTGTTCGGTGGACACCAGAACACTGAAGCTTTCTTT. Protein product: CASSLVFGGHQNTEAFF. Filled out from reference TRBV5-4 and TRBJ1-1, the complete variable domain reads ETGVTQSPTHLIKTRGQQVTLRCSSQSGHNTVSWYQQALGQGPQFIFQYYREEENGRGNFPPRFSGLQFPNYSSELNVNALELDDSALYLCASSLVFGGHQNTEAFFGQGTRLTVV.

This clone has only a few counts. The chain has TRBV2 and TRBJ2-5; no clear D gene. From germline, CDR1 is SNHLY and CDR2 FYNNEI. Trimming stripped 6 bases from V and 5 bases from J, with 7 bases between. The CDR3 spans 11 residues. The CDR3 DNA reads as TGTGCCAGCAGCCCCCACGAGACCCAGTACTTC. Protein: CASSPHETQYF.

The V gene is TRBV5-1, the J gene TRBJ1-3; maybe TRBD1 (6 bases). Deletions cut 5 bases from V and 8 bases from J, with 14 bases between. The CDR3 runs 13 residues. In germline, CDR1 is SGHRS, CDR2 YFSETQ. In DNA, the CDR3 is TGCGCCAGCAGAAAGAGTCCAGGGGACACCATATATTTT. The encoded protein is CASRKSPGDTIYF.

The chain carries TRBV29-1 and TRBJ1-2; D may be TRBD1 (5 bases). CDR1 is SQVTM, CDR2 ANQGSEA, per germline. The CDR3 contains 15 residues. The V gene lost 4 bases and the J gene lost 4 bases, with 19 bases spanning the gap. The CDR3 protein is CSVVGTAVTPYGYTF. In DNA form, the CDR3 reads TGCAGCGTTGTAGGGACGGCAGTGACGCCCTATGGCTACACCTTC.

This chain uses TRBV29-1 with TRBJ2-3; 7 nucleotides agree with TRBD2. The V segment lost 0 bases and the J segment 3 bases; nucleotides outside the gene matches: 6. Germline CDR1 SQVTM, CDR2 ANQGSEA. This CDR3 comprises 15 residues. The CDR3 DNA reads TGCAGCGTTGAAGATGGGCGGGAGTTAACAGATACGCAGTATTTT. Residues: CSVEDGRELTDTQYF.

The chain carries TRBV29-1 and TRBJ1-2; D is ambiguous. This CDR3 is 11 amino acids long. Germline V gives CDR1 SQVTM, CDR2 ANQGSEA. The V gene lost 0 bases and the J gene lost 7 bases, with 6 bases spanning the gap. The chain's CDR3 is CSVEDRAGYTF. The CDR3 coding sequence is TGCAGCGTTGAAGACCGGGCTGGCTACACCTTC.

The chain has TRBV18 and TRBJ2-7, with D hard to call. V gave up 2 bases and J gave up 3 bases, with 8 bases separating them. This CDR3 has 13 residues. CDR1 KGHSH and CDR2 LQKENI come from the germline V gene. The CDR3 is CASSPGKNYEQYF. The CDR3 bases are TGTGCCAGCTCACCAGGAAAGAACTACGAGCAGTACTTC.

V gene TRBV19 combines with J gene TRBJ2-7, with 7 bases identical to TRBD1. CDR3 size: 16 residues. Germline V gene sequence: CDR1 LNHDA, CDR2 SQIVND (reference sequence). V was clipped by 6 bases and J by 3 bases; unmatched bases: 14. The CDR3 bases are TGTGCCAGTAGAGGAACGGGAACAGGGGAGCACTACGAGCAGTACTTC. Protein sequence: CASRGTGTGEHYEQYF.

This chain joins TRBV5-1 and TRBJ2-7; the D is unclear. The germline V gene has CDR1 SGHRS and CDR2 YFSETQ. With 0 bases removed from V and 8 bases from J, the gap between germline ends came to 18 bases. This CDR3 spans 15 amino acids. CDR3 nucleotides: TGCGCCAGCAGCTTGGGCAACGATCAGGATAGGAAGCAGTACTTC. Translation gives CASSLGNDQDRKQYF.

The chain is built from TRBV7-8 and TRBJ1-2; 7 nucleotides align to TRBD1. Germline loops: CDR1 SGHVS, CDR2 FQNEAQ. The CDR3 totals 15 residues. V shed 4 bases, J shed 0 bases, and the junction held 5 bases outside the gene matches. As DNA, the CDR3 is TGTGCCAGCAGCTCCCGGACAGGAGCTAACTATGGCTACACCTTC. Protein: CASSSRTGANYGYTF. Full variable domain (outside the CDR3, taken from reference TRBV7-8 and TRBJ1-2): GAGVSQSPRYKVAKRGQDVALRCDPISGHVSLFWYQQALGQGPEFLTYFQNEAQLDKSGLPSDRFFAERPEGSVSTLKIQRTQQEDSAVYLCASSSRTGANYGYTFGSGTRLTVV.

V and J are TRBV5-1 and TRBJ1-3, with D possibly being TRBD1 (5 bases). This CDR3 has 14 amino acids. Trimming left V 0 bases short and J 7 bases short, with 11 bases between. Per germline, CDR1 SGHRS and CDR2 YFSETQ. CDR3 DNA sequence: TGCGCCAGCAGCTTGGAGGGGATTCGGAACACCATATATTTT. Translation gives CASSLEGIRNTIYF. The whole variable domain, filled in from reference TRBV5-1 and TRBJ1-3, reads KAGVTQTPRYLIKTRGQQVTLSCSPISGHRSVSWYQQTPGQGLQFLFEYFSETQRNKGNFPGRFSGRQFSNSRSEMNVSTLELGDSALYLCASSLEGIRNTIYFGEGSWLTVV.

The chain has TRBV19 and TRBJ2-6; no clear D. CDR1 and CDR2 (germline): LNHDA, SQIVND (reference sequence). The V and J ends lost 5 bases and 0 bases respectively, with 8 bases between them. The CDR3 has 15 amino acids. The CDR3 reads CASSLWTSGANVLTF. As DNA, the CDR3 is TGTGCCAGTAGTTTGTGGACCTCTGGGGCCAACGTCCTGACTTTC.

The chain employs TRBV14 and TRBJ1-2; D is unclear. The V end lost 5 bases, the J end lost 4 bases, and 14 bases lay between the germline ends. Germline values: CDR1 SGHDN, CDR2 FVKESK. This CDR3 spans 14 amino acids. The CDR3 here is CASSYRGLGYGYTF. DNA for the CDR3: TGTGCCAGCAGCTACCGCGGCTTGGGCTATGGCTACACCTTC.

J is TRBJ2-6 and V is TRBV19; 10 positions match TRBD2. The CDR3 totals 19 residues. Germline loops: CDR1 LNHDA, CDR2 SQIVND (reference sequence). V shed 3 bases and J 4 bases; nucleotides not matched to a gene: 12. CDR3 protein: CASSIIRLAGARGANVLTF. CDR3 coding DNA: TGTGCCAGTAGTATCATAAGGCTAGCGGGAGCCAGGGGGGCCAACGTCCTGACTTTC.